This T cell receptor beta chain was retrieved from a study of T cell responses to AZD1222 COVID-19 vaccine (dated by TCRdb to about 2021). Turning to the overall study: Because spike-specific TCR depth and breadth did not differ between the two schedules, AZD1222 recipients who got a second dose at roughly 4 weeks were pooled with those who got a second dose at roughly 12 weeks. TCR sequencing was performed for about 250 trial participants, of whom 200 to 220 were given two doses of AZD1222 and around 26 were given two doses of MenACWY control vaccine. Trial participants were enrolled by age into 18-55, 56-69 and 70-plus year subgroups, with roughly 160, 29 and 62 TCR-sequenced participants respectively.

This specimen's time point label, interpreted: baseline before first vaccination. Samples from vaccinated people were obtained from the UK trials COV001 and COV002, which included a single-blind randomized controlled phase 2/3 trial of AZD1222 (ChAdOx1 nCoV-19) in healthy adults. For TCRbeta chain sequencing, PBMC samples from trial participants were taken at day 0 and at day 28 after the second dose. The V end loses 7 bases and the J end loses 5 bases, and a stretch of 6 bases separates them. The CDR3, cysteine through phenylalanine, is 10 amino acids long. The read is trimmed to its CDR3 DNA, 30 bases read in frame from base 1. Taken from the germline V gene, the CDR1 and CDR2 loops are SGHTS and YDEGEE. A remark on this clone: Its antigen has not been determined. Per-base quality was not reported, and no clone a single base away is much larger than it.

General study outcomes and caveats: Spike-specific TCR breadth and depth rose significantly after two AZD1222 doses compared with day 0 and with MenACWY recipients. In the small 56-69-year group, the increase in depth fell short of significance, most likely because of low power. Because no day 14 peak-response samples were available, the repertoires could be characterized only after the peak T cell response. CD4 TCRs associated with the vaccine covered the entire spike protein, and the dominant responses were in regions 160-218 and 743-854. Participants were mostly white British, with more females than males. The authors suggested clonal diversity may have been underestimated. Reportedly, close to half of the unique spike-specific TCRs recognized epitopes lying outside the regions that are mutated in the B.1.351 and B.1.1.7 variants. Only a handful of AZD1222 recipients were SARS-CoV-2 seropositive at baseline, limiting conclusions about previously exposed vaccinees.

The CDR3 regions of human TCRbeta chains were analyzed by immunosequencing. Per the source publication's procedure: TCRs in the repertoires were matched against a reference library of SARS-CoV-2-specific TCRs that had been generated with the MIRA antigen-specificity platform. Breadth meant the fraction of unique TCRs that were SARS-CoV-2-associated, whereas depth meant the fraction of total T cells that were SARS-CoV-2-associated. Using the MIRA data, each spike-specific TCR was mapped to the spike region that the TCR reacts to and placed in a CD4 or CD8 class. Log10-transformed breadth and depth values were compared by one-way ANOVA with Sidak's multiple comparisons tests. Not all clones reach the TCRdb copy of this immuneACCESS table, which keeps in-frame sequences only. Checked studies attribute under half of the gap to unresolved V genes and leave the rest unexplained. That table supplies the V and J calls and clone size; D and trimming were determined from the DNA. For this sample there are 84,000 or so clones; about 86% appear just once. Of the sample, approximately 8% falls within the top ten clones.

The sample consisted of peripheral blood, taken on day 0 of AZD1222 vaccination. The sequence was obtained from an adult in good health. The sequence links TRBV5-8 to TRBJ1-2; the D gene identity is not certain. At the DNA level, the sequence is TGTGCCAGCCACCCTTATGGCTACACCTTC. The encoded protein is CASHPYGYTF.